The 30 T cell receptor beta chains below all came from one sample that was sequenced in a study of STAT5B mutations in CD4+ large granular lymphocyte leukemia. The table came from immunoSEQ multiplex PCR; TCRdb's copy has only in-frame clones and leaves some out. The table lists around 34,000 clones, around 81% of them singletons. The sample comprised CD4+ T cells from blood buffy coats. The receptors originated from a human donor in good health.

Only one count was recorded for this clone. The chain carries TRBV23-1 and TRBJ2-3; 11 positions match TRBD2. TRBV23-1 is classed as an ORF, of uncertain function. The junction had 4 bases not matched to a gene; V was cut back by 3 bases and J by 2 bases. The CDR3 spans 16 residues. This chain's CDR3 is CASSQGLAADTDTQYF. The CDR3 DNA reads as TGCGCCAGCAGTCAGGGACTAGCGGCTGACACAGATACGCAGTATTTT.

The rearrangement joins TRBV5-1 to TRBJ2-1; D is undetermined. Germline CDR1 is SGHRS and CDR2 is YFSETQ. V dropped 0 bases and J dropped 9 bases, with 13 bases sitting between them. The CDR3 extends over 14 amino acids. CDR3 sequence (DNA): TGCGCCAGCAGCTTGGTAGCCGGTCCGGGTGAGCAGTTCTTC. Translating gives CASSLVAGPGEQFF.

This CDR3 reads CASSLLAGSSTDTQYF. The CDR3 nucleotides read TGTGCCAGCAGTTTGCTAGCGGGATCTAGCACAGATACGCAGTATTTT. The V call is TRBV27, the J call TRBJ2-3; 9 nucleotides line up with TRBD2. Trimming took 3 bases from V and 0 from J; bases not matched to a gene: 4. Germline lookup yields CDR1 MNHEY and CDR2 SMNVEV (reference sequence). CDR3 length equals 16 residues.

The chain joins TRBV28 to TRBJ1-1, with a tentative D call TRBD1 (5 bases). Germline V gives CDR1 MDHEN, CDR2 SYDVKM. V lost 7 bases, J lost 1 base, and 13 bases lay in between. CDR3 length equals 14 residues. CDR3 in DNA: TGTGCCAGCACCCGGGGGGGACCGAACACTGAAGCTTTCTTT. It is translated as CASTRGGPNTEAFF.

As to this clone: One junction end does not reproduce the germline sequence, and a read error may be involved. This chain's CDR3 is CTSSPLAQGTQYF. CDR3 nucleotides: TGTACCAGTAGTCCTCTGGCCCAGGGTACGCAGTATTTT. This sequence joins TRBV19 and TRBJ2-3; weak D call: TRBD1 (5 bases). CDR3 length equals 13 residues. Germline assignment: CDR1 LNHDA and CDR2 SQIVND (reference sequence).

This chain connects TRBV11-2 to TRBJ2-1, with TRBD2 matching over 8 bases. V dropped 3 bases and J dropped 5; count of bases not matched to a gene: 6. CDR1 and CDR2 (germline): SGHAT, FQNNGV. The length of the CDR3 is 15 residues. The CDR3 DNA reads TGTGCCAGCAGCTTCGGCGGGAGGACTAACAATGAGCAGTTCTTC. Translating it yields CASSFGGRTNNEQFF.

This chain's CDR3 is CASSSDQLGANVLTF. As DNA, the CDR3 is TGTGCCAGCAGCTCCGACCAGCTAGGGGCCAACGTCCTGACTTTC. The chain is built from TRBV7-2 and TRBJ2-6, with D unclear. This CDR3 spans 15 amino acids. The germline gives CDR1 SGHTA, CDR2 FQGNSA. The V end was cut by 4 bases, the J end by 4 bases, with 11 bases between.

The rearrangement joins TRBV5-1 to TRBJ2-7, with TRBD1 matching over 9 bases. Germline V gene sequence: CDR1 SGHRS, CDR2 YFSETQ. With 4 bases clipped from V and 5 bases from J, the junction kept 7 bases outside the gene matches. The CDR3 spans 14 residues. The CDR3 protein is CASSPGQGLDEQYF. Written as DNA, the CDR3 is TGCGCCAGCAGCCCAGGACAGGGGCTGGACGAGCAGTACTTC.

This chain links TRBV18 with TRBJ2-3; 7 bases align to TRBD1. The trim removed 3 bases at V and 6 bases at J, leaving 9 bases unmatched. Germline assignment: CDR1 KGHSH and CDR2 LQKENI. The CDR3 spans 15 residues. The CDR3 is CASSPRQGRRDTQYF. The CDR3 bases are TGTGCCAGCTCACCTAGACAGGGCCGGCGGGATACGCAGTATTTT. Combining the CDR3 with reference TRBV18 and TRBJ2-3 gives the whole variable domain NAGVMQNPRHLVRRRGQEARLRCSPMKGHSHVYWYRQLPEEGLKFMVYLQKENIIDESGMPKERFSAEFPKEGPSILRIQQVVRGDSAAYFCASSPRQGRRDTQYFGPGTRLTVL.

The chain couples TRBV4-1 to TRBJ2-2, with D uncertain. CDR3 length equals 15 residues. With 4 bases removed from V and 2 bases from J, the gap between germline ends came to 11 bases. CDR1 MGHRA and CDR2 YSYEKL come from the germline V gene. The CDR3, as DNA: TGCGCCAGCAGCCCTACACGATCCAACACCGGGGAGCTGTTTTTT. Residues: CASSPTRSNTGELFF.

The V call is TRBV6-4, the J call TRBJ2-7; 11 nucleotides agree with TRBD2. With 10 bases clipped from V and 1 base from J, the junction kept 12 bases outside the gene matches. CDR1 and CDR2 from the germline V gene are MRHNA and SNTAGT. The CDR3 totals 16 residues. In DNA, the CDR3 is TGTGCCAAGCCAACCCGACTAGCGGGAAGTTCCTACGAGCAGTACTTC. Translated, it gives CAKPTRLAGSSYEQYF.

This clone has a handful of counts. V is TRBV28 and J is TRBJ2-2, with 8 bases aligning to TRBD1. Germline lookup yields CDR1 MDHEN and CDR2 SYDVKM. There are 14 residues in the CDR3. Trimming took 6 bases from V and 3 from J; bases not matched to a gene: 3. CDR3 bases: TGTGCCAGCAGGACAGGGGTGGACACCGGGGAGCTGTTTTTT. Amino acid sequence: CASRTGVDTGELFF. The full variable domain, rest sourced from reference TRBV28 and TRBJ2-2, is DVKVTQSSRYLVKRTGEKVFLECVQDMDHENMFWYRQDPGLGLRLIYFSYDVKMKEKGDIPEGYSVSREKKERFSLILESASTNQTSMYLCASRTGVDTGELFFGEGSRLTVL.

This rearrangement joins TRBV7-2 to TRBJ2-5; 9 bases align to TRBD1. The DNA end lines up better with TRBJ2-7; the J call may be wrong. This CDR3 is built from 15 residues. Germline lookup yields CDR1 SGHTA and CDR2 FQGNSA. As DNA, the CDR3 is TGTGCCAGCAGCATAACCGGGACAGGGTCCCACGAGCAGTACTTC. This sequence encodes CASSITGTGSHEQYF.

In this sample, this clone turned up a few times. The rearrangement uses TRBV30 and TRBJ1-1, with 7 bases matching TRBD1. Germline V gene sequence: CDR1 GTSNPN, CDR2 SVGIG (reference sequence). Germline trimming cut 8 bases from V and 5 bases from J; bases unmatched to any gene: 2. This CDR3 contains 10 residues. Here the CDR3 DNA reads TGTGCCGTACAGGGGACTGAAGCTTTCTTT. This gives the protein CAVQGTEAFF.

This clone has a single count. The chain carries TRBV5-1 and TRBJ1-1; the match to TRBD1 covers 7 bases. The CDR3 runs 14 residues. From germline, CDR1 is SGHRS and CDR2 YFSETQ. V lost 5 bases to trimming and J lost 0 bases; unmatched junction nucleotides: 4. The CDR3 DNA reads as TGCGCCAGCAGGGGGGGACAGTTGAACACTGAAGCTTTCTTT. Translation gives CASRGGQLNTEAFF.

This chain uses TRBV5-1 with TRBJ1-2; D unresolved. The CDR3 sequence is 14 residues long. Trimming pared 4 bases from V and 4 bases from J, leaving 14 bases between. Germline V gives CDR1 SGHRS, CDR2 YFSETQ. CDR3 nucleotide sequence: TGCGCCAGCAGCCTTATCGCTAATTCCTATGGCTACACCTTC. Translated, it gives CASSLIANSYGYTF.

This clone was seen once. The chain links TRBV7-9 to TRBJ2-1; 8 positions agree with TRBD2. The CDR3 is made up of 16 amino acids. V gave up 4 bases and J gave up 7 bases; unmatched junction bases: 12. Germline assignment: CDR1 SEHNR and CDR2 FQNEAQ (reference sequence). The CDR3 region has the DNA TGTGCCAGCAGCTCCCCAAGCGGGAGCCCCGGTAATGAGCAGTTCTTC. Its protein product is CASSSPSGSPGNEQFF.

CDR3 coding DNA: TGTGCCAGCAGAGGCCTAGCGGGAGCAATGAATGAGCAGTTCTTC. Encoded protein: CASRGLAGAMNEQFF. This chain joins TRBV28 and TRBJ2-1; 10 positions match TRBD2. The germline V gene has CDR1 MDHEN and CDR2 SYDVKM. This CDR3 has 15 residues. V lost 6 bases and J lost 7; bases outside the gene matches: 9.

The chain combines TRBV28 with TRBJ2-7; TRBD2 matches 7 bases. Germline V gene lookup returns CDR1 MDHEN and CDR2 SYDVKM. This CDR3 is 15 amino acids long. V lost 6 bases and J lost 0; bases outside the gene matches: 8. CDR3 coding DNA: TGTGCCAGCAGCCAAGCGTCGGGGGGCTCCTACGAGCAGTACTTC. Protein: CASSQASGGSYEQYF. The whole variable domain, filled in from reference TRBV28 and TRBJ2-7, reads DVKVTQSSRYLVKRTGEKVFLECVQDMDHENMFWYRQDPGLGLRLIYFSYDVKMKEKGDIPEGYSVSREKKERFSLILESASTNQTSMYLCASSQASGGSYEQYFGPGTRLTVT.

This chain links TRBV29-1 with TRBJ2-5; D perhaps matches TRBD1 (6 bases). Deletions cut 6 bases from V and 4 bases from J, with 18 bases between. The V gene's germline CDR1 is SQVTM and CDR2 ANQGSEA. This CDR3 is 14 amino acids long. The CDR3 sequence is CSVAQGSSRETQYF. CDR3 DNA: TGCAGCGTGGCCCAGGGGTCCTCGCGAGAGACCCAGTACTTC. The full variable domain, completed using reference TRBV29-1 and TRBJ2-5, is SAVISQKPSRDICQRGTSLTIQCQVDSQVTMMFWYRQQPGQSLTLIATANQGSEATYESGFVIDKFPISRPNLTFSTLTVSNMSPEDSSIYLCSVAQGSSRETQYFGPGTRLLVL.

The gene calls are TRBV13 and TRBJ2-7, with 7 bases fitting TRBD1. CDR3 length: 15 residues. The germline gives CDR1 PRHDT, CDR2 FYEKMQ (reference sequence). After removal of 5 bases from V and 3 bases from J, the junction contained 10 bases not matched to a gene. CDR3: CASSPRTGSYYEQYF. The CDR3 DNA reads TGTGCCAGCAGCCCCCGGACAGGTTCCTACTACGAGCAGTACTTC.

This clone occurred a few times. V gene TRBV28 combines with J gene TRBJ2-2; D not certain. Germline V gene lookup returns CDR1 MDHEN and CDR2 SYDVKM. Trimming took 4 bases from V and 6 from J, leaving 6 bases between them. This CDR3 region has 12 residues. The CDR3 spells CASSSRPGELFF. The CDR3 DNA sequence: TGTGCCAGCAGTTCTCGGCCCGGGGAGCTGTTTTTT.

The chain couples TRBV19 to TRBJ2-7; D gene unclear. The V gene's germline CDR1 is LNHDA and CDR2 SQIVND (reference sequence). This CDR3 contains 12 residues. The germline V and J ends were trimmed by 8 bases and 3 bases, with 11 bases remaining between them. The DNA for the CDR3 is TGTGCCAGTTCGGCAGGCCACTACGAGCAGTACTTC. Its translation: CASSAGHYEQYF.

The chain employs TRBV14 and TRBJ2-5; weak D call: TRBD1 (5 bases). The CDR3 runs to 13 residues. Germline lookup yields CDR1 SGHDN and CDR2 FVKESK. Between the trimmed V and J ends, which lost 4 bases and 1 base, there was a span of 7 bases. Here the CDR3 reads CASSPRVQETQYF. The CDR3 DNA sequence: TGTGCCAGCAGCCCCAGGGTCCAAGAGACCCAGTACTTC.

The CDR3 DNA is TGTGCCAGCAGCTTAAGGAGCAGCGGGCTTAGCACAGATACGCAGTATTTT. Translating it yields CASSLRSSGLSTDTQYF. The V and J genes are TRBV5-6 and TRBJ2-3; perhaps TRBD2 as D (6 bases). V was pared by 2 bases and J by 0 bases, with 16 bases between. The length of the CDR3 is 17 residues. Germline assignment: CDR1 SGHDT and CDR2 YYEEEE.

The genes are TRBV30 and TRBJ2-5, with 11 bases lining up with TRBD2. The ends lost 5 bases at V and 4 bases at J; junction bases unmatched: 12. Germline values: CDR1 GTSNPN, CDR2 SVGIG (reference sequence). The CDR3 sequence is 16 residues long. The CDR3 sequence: CAWGRLAGGPRETQYF. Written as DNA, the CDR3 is TGTGCCTGGGGGAGGTTAGCGGGAGGGCCCAGAGAGACCCAGTACTTC.

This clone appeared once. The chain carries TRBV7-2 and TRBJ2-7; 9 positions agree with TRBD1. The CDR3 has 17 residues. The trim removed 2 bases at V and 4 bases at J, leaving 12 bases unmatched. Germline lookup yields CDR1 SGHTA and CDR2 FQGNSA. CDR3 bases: TGTGCCAGCAGCTTAACTGGAGGACAGGGGAAGTTGTACGAGCAGTACTTC. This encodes CASSLTGGQGKLYEQYF. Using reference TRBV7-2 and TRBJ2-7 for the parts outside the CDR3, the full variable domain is GAGVSQSPSNKVTEKGKDVELRCDPISGHTALYWYRQSLGQGLEFLIYFQGNSAPDKSGLPSDRFSAERTGGSVSTLTIQRTQQEDSAVYLCASSLTGGQGKLYEQYFGPGTRLTVT.

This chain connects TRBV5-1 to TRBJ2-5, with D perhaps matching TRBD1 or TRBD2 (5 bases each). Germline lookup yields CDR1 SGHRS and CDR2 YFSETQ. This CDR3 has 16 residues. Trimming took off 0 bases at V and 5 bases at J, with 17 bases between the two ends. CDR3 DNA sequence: TGCGCCAGCAGCTTGGGACTGGGACCGTCAGGGGAGACCCAGTACTTC. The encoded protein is CASSLGLGPSGETQYF.

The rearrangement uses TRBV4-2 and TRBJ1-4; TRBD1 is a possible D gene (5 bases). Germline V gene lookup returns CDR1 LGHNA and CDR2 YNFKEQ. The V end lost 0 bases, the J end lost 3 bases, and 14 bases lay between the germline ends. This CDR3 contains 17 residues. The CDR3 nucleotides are TGTGCCAGCAGCCAAGAGGGGAGGGGACCTGCTAATGAAAAACTGTTTTTT. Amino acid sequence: CASSQEGRGPANEKLFF.

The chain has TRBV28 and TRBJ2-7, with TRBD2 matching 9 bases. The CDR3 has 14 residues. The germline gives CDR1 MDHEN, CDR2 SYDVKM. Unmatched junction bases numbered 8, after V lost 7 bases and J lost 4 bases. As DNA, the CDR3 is TGTGCCAGCACCCTAGCGGGGAGGGATTACGAGCAGTACTTC. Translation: CASTLAGRDYEQYF.